This TCR beta chain stems from a study of T cell responses to AZD1222 COVID-19 vaccine. Germline CDR1 SGHRS, CDR2 YFSETQ. V was trimmed by 4 bases and J by 5 bases, leaving 18 bases between them. There are 15 residues in the CDR3. The study's findings and limits: Compared with day 0, the breadth and depth of the Spike-specific TCR repertoire rose significantly after two doses of AZD1222. Donors, mostly white British, included more females; clonal diversity was possibly underestimated.

For this clone: What it binds is not known.

Clones were sequenced by immunoSEQ multiplex PCR, and TCRdb holds only the in-frame ones, with some missing. The sample lists about 140,000 clones, 70% to 90% seen once, with just under 3% in the top ten. The sample was peripheral blood, taken on day 0 of AZD1222 vaccination. The J gene is TRBJ1-1, the V gene TRBV5-1; no firm D call. The receptor's source is an adult in good health. CDR3 nucleotides: TGCGCCAGCAGCCCCCCCGGGGTACGGGATACTGAAGCTTTCTTT. Its protein is CASSPPGVRDTEAFF.